This T cell receptor beta chain comes out of a study of T cell responses to AZD1222 COVID-19 vaccine. General observations from the study: White British donors predominated, females outnumbered males, and clonal diversity was possibly underestimated. Vaccine-associated CD4 TCRs spanned spike, dominant at 160-218 and 743-854. Only after the peak T cell response were repertoires sampled.

Remarks on this clone: Its matching antigen is unknown.

The V and J ends lost 3 bases and 6 bases respectively, with 9 bases between them. Germline V gene lookup returns CDR1 SGHNT and CDR2 YYREEE (reference sequence). The CDR3 length is 12 residues. TCRdb keeps only in-frame clones here, not all; method: immunoSEQ multiplex PCR. The data show 110,000 to 150,000 clones, with approximately 91% seen just once and more than 1.5% held by the top ten. The chain links TRBV5-4 to TRBJ1-2, with D hard to call. This specimen consisted of peripheral blood, obtained 28 days after the second AZD1222 dose. The origin of this receptor is an adult who received the AZD1222 COVID-19 vaccine. The CDR3 region is CASSWEANGYTF. CDR3 sequence (DNA): TGTGCCAGCAGCTGGGAGGCCAATGGCTACACCTTC.